This entry describes one TCR beta chain. Its antigen is as yet unknown. Sequencing was performed with immunoSEQ multiplex PCR; in TCRdb, only in-frame clones are kept and a portion is missing. The sample carries 130,000 or so clones, 80% to 90% recorded once. This specimen belongs to a study of T cell responses to AZD1222 COVID-19 vaccine. Study conclusions and caveats: Baseline seropositives among AZD1222 recipients totaled only 5 to 7. White British people made up most donors, females outnumbered males, and clonal diversity was possibly underestimated. Only after the peak T cell response were repertoires sampled.

The length of the CDR3 is 14 residues. The germline CDR1 and CDR2 sequences are SGDLS and YYNGEE. V shed 6 bases and J shed 1 base, with 13 bases lying between them. Here the sequenced sample was peripheral blood, taken on day 0 of AZD1222 vaccination. The clonotype originates from an adult in good health. This chain links TRBV9 with TRBJ2-5; weak D call: TRBD2 (6 bases). The CDR3 DNA reads TGTGCCAGCAACGTCGGGGGACCCCAAGAGACCCAGTACTTC. It specifies CASNVGGPQETQYF.